The T cell receptor (beta chain) under discussion was sequenced for a study of shared clonotypes between healthy human individuals. General observations from the study: The authors sampled blood alone, and tissue repertoires likely differ.

All the donors were Caucasian adults who lived in Nashville, Tennessee. Germline CDR1 is SQVTM and CDR2 is ANQGSEA. CDR3 length equals 11 residues. Researchers ran the assay at a deep level. Original processing notes: Junction-only sequences produced by ImmunoSEQ had no quality scores, so filtering differed. TCRdb's table, derived via immunoSEQ multiplex PCR, lists solely in-frame clones and lacks some. Clonal size and the V and J genes are those of that table, whereas D and trimming came from the DNA. The data hold fewer than 600,000 clones, with approximately 80% observed a single time. This clone was counted once. Its specificity is not known. The junction departs from the called germline gene at one end, perhaps through a read error.

The sequence came from a woman between 40 and 55 years old in good health. Some clones in this sample may be carry-over from other donors' samples. The specimen sequenced was PBMCs. The chain links TRBV29-1 to TRBJ1-1; D ambiguous. The CDR3 loop reads CGVRENTEAFF. In DNA, the CDR3 is TGCGGCGTCCGAGAGAACACTGAAGCTTTCTTT. Variable domain in full (rest from reference TRBV29-1 and TRBJ1-1): SAVISQKPSRDICQRGTSLTIQCQVDSQVTMMFWYRQQPGQSLTLIATANQGSEATYESGFVIDKFPISRPNLTFSTLTVSNMSPEDSSIYLCGVRENTEAFFGQGTRLTVV.